The 10 T cell receptor beta chains in this list originate from one sample, sequenced in a study of brain T cells in children with intractable seizures. The method was immunoSEQ multiplex PCR; TCRdb's version includes in-frame clones alone and lacks a portion of them. The sample lists 80,000 or so clones; about 93% were seen once. This material consisted of peripheral blood, taken at surgery. The receptors stem from a boy under two years old with tuberous sclerosis and intractable seizures.

This rearrangement joins TRBV30 to TRBJ1-1, with a tentative D call TRBD1 (5 bases). V lost 6 bases and J 7 bases, leaving 15 bases between the germline ends. CDR1 is GTSNPN and CDR2 is SVGIG in the germline V gene (reference sequence). The length of the CDR3 is 12 residues. CDR3 DNA sequence: TGTGCCTGTCTATCCGGGGCCTTTGAAGCTTTCTTT. Its protein is CACLSGAFEAFF.

The gene calls are TRBV19 and TRBJ2-7; D might be TRBD2 (5 bases). This CDR3 has 13 residues. The V gene lost 5 bases and the J gene lost 1 base, with 9 bases spanning the gap. The germline CDR1 and CDR2 sequences are LNHDA and SQIVND (reference sequence). The CDR3 DNA reads TGTGCCAGTAGTTCGGAGGTATCCTACGAGCAGTACTTC. Protein sequence: CASSSEVSYEQYF.

The gene calls are TRBV13 and TRBJ2-7; perhaps TRBD2 as D (5 bases). Germline loops: CDR1 PRHDT, CDR2 FYEKMQ (reference sequence). Trimming took off 3 bases at V and 5 bases at J, with 8 bases between the two ends. This CDR3 spans 12 amino acids. Here the CDR3 DNA reads TGTGCCAGCAGCTTCAACGGGAACGAGCAGTACTTC. Protein sequence: CASSFNGNEQYF. The variable domain in full, with the rest retrieved from reference TRBV13 and TRBJ2-7, is AAGVIQSPRHLIKEKRETATLKCYPIPRHDTVYWYQQGPGQDPQFLISFYEKMQSDKGSIPDRFSAQQFSDYHSELNMSSLELGDSALYFCASSFNGNEQYFGPGTRLTVT.

The chain has TRBV20-1 and TRBJ1-1; TRBD1 is a possible D gene (6 bases). This CDR3 has 13 amino acids. Deletions cut 3 bases from V and 2 bases from J, with 10 bases between. Per germline, CDR1 DFQATT and CDR2 SNEGSKA (reference sequence). The CDR3 nucleotides read TGCAGTGCTAGTCGACAGGCTAACACTGAAGCTTTCTTT. Amino acid sequence: CSASRQANTEAFF.

This clone came up once. Distinct nucleotide sequences in the sample also encode this CDR3. This chain connects TRBV5-1 to TRBJ1-1; D is ambiguous. The germline V gene encodes CDR1 SGHRS and CDR2 YFSETQ. This CDR3 has 13 amino acids. V gave up 0 bases and J gave up 1 base, with 4 bases separating them. CDR3: CASSLEGNTEAFF. The DNA for the CDR3 is TGCGCCAGCAGCTTGGAGGGGAACACTGAAGCTTTCTTT.

The chain combines TRBV11-2 with TRBJ2-7, with 7 bases aligning to TRBD2. V shed 1 base and J 0 bases; nucleotides not matched to a gene: 3. CDR1 and CDR2 from the germline V gene are SGHAT and FQNNGV. This CDR3 is built from 15 residues. CDR3 amino acids: CASSLASGYSYEQYF. CDR3 DNA sequence: TGTGCCAGCAGCTTAGCTAGCGGTTACTCCTACGAGCAGTACTTC.

The gene calls are TRBV7-3 and TRBJ2-7; D might be TRBD1 (5 bases). Trimming removed 2 bases at V and 5 bases at J, with 10 bases between. Germline CDR1 is SGHTA and CDR2 is FQGTGA. The CDR3 loop spans 13 amino acids. CDR3 in DNA: TGTGCCAGCAGCTTAGACAGCCGGGACGAGCAGTACTTC. Amino acids: CASSLDSRDEQYF.

The chain joins TRBV27 to TRBJ1-1; 7 nucleotides align to TRBD1. CDR1 and CDR2 from the germline V gene are MNHEY and SMNVEV (reference sequence). This CDR3 has 15 amino acids. The trim removed 6 bases at V and 4 bases at J, leaving 11 bases unmatched. The CDR3 nucleotides read TGTGCCAGCAGATTAACTCCAGGGGGTGGCACTGAAGCTTTCTTT. It encodes CASRLTPGGGTEAFF.

The chain carries TRBV7-8 and TRBJ2-5; D not certain. V lost 1 base and J lost 4, with 7 bases in between. CDR1 and CDR2 from the germline V gene are SGHVS and FQNEAQ. The CDR3 covers 13 residues. The CDR3 coding sequence is TGTGCCAGCAGCTTAGGCCCCAGAGAGACCCAGTACTTC. As protein: CASSLGPRETQYF.

This clone was detected only once. The chain uses TRBV5-5 and TRBJ1-1; no definite D call. Deletions cut 4 bases from V and 11 bases from J, with 24 bases between. Germline V gives CDR1 SGHKS, CDR2 YYEKEE (reference sequence). The CDR3 consists of 15 residues. In DNA, the CDR3 is TGTGCCAGCAGCGAAGGACTGTCGCTCTTGGCCGGCGCTTTCTTT. Protein product: CASSEGLSLLAGAFF.